The 2 T cell receptor beta chains presented below share a single source sample, sequenced in a study of blood T cells in healthy people across ages. The authors ran a second PCR of about 7 to 12 cycles using a sample-barcoded 5' primer and a J-beta primer mix. Each CDR3 protein gets one entry after TCRdb re-called the 5' RACE reads with MiXCR. Of roughly 800,000 distinct CDR3 sequences listed, roughly 64% are singletons. Sequenced sample: blood. All receptors derive from a man between 25 and 39 years old in good health.

This chain uses TRBV4-2 with TRBJ1-5, with a tentative D call TRBD1 (5 bases). The V gene's germline CDR1 is LGHNA and CDR2 YNFKEQ. This CDR3 region has 16 residues. V was shortened by 4 bases and J by 4 bases, with 17 bases between the two germline ends. CDR3 sequence (DNA): TGTGCCAGCAGCCCCGGGACGGGGGGAGGTAATCAGCCCCAGCATTTT. Translated, it gives CASSPGTGGGNQPQHF.

This clonotype occurred a few times. V is TRBV6-1 and J is TRBJ2-1; 9 bases fit TRBD2. V lost 6 bases to trimming and J lost 3 bases; unmatched junction nucleotides: 6. This CDR3 is built from 15 residues. The germline gives CDR1 MNHNS, CDR2 SASEGT. DNA of the CDR3: TGTGCCAGCAGCCCAGCGGGGGGCCTCTACAATGAGCAGTTCTTC. It is translated as CASSPAGGLYNEQFF.